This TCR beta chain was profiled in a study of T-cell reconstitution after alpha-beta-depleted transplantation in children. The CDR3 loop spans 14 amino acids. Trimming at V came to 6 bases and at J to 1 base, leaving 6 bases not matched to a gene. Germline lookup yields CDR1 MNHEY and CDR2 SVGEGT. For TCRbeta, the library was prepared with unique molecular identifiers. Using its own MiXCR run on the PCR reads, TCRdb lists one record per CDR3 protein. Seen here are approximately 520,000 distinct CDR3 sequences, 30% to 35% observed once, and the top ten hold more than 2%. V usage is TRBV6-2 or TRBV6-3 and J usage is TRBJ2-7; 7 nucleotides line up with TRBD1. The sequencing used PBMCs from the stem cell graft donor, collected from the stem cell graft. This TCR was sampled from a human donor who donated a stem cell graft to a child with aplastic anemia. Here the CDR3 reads CASRLWTGSYEQYF. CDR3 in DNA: TGTGCCAGCAGGCTTTGGACAGGATCCTACGAGCAGTACTTC.